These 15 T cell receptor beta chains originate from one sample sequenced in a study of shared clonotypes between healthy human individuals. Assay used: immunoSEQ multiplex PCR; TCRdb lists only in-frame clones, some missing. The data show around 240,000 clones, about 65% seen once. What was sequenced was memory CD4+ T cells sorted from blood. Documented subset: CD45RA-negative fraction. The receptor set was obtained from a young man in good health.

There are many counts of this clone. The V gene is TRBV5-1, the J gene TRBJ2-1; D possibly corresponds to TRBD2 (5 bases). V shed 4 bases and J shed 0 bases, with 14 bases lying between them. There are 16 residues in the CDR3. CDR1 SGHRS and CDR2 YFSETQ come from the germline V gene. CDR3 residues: CASSPFAGDSYNEQFF. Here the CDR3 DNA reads TGCGCCAGCAGCCCGTTTGCGGGCGACTCCTACAATGAGCAGTTCTTC.

The CDR3 DNA follows: TGTGCCAGCAGCTCGATGACAGGGAGCTCCTACGAGCAGTACTTC. This gives the protein CASSSMTGSSYEQYF. V gene TRBV5-4 combines with J gene TRBJ2-7; 7 bases align to TRBD1. The CDR3 is 15 residues long. The junction had 6 bases not matched to a gene; V was cut back by 3 bases and J by 0 bases. Germline V gene sequence: CDR1 SGHNT, CDR2 YYREEE (reference sequence). Based on the CDR3 plus reference TRBV5-4 and TRBJ2-7, the full variable domain is ETGVTQSPTHLIKTRGQQVTLRCSSQSGHNTVSWYQQALGQGPQFIFQYYREEENGRGNFPPRFSGLQFPNYSSELNVNALELDDSALYLCASSSMTGSSYEQYFGPGTRLTVT.

CDR3 nucleotide sequence: TGTGCCAGCAGTACGCGTGGACAGGGCTACACCTTC. Translation: CASSTRGQGYTF. The gene calls are TRBV6-6 and TRBJ1-2; D might be TRBD1 (6 bases). Germline CDR1 and CDR2: MNHNY and SVGAGI (reference sequence). V dropped 5 bases and J dropped 8 bases, with 12 bases sitting between them. The CDR3 loop spans 12 amino acids.

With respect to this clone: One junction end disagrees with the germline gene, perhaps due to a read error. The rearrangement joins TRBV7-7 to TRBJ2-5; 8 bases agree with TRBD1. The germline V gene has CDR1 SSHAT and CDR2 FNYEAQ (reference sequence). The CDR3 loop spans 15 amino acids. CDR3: CASSTGQGTQETQYF. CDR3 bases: TGTGCTAGCAGCACCGGACAGGGTACTCAAGAGACCCAGTACTTC.

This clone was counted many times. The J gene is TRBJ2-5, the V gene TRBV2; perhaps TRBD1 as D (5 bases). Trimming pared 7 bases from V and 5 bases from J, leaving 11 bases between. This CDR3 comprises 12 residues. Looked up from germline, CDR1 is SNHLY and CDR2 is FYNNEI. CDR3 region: CASNRFLETQYF. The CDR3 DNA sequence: TGTGCCAGCAACAGGTTCTTGGAGACCCAGTACTTC.

This CDR3 reads CSVCSGTGNTEAFF. The CDR3 nucleotides read TGCAGCGTTTGCTCCGGGACAGGAAACACTGAAGCTTTCTTT. J is TRBJ1-1 and V is TRBV29-1, with 8 bases aligning to TRBD1. After removal of 5 bases from V and 2 bases from J, the junction contained 7 bases not matched to a gene. CDR3 size: 14 residues. CDR1 and CDR2 from the germline V gene are SQVTM and ANQGSEA.

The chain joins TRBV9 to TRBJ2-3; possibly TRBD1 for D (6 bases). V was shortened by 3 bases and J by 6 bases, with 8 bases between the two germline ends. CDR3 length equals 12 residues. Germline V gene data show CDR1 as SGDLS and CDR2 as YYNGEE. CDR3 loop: CASSARGDTQYF. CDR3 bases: TGTGCCAGCAGCGCAAGGGGGGATACGCAGTATTTT.

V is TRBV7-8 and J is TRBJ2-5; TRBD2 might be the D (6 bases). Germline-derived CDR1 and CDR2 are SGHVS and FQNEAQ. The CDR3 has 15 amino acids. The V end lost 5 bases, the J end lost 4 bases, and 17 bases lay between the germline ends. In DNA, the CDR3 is TGTGCCAGCAGCCCTGACGGGAGTCGAGCAGAGACCCAGTACTTC. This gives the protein CASSPDGSRAETQYF.

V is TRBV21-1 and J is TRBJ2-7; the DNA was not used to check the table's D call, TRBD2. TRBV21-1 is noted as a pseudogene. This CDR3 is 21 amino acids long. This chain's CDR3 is CASSKLISGWLAGVGGYEQYF. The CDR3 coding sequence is TGTGCCAGCAGCAAACTTATTTCTGGGTGGCTAGCGGGAGTAGGGGGCTACGAGCAGTACTTC.

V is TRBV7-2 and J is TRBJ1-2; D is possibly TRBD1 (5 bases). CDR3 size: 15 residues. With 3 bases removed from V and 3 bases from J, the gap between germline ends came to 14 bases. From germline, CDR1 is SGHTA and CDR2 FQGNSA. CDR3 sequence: CASSFPGTTHYGYTF. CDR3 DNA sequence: TGTGCCAGCAGCTTTCCCGGGACTACGCACTATGGCTACACCTTC.

The DNA of the CDR3 is TGCGCCAGCAGCCTGTGGACTAGCGGGAGCTTTTCTCCAAGCTCCTACGAGCAGTACTTC. Translated: CASSLWTSGSFSPSSYEQYF. The rearrangement links TRBV5-1 to TRBJ2-7; 13 nucleotides match TRBD2. V was pared by 4 bases and J by 0 bases, with 16 bases of the junction left unmatched. The CDR3 spans 20 residues. Germline-derived CDR1 and CDR2 are SGHRS and YFSETQ.

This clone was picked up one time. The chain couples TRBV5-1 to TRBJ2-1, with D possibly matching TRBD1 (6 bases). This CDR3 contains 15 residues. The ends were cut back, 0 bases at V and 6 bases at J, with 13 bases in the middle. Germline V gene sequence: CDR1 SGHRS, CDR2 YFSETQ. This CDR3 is CASSLVLWGRNEQFF. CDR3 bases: TGCGCCAGCAGCTTGGTATTGTGGGGGCGCAATGAGCAGTTCTTC.

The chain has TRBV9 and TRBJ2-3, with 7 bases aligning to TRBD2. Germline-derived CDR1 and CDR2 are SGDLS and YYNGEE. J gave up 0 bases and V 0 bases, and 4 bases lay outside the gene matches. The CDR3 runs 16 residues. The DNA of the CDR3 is TGTGCCAGCAGCGTAGGGCCTAGCGGAAGCACAGATACGCAGTATTTT. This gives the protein CASSVGPSGSTDTQYF.

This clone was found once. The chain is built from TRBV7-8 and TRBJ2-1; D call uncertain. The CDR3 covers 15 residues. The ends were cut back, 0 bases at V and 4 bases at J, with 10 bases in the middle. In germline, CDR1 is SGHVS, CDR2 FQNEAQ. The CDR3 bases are TGTGCCAGCAGCTTAGCTGGCGGAGATTACAATGAGCAGTTCTTC. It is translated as CASSLAGGDYNEQFF.

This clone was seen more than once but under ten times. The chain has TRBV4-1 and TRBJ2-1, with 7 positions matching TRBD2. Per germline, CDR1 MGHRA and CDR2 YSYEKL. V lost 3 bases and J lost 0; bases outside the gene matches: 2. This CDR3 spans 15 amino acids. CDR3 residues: CASSQGGPSYNEQFF. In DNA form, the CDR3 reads TGCGCCAGCAGCCAGGGAGGGCCCTCCTACAATGAGCAGTTCTTC.